A single sample is the source of the 31 T cell receptor beta chains below, sequenced in a study of T cell clonality in common variable immunodeficiency. Generated by immunoSEQ multiplex PCR, the TCRdb table keeps only in-frame clones and is missing some. The sample shows 40,000 to 65,000 clones, none of them appearing just once. The sample taken for sequencing was peripheral blood mononuclear cells. These receptors were collected from a person between 18 and 70 years old in good health.

This clone was counted ten times or more. The read ends 3 residues shy of where the CDR3 ends; the end is completed using the germline J gene. V is TRBV5-4 and J is TRBJ2-1; TRBD1 aligns across 8 bases. This CDR3 has 13 amino acids. Germline lookup yields CDR1 SGHNT and CDR2 YYREEE (reference sequence). V lost 4 bases and J lost 9; bases outside the gene matches: 6. The CDR3 sequence: CASSQDRAGEQFF. The covered CDR3 bases are TGTGCCAGCAGCCAGGACAGGGCGGGTGAG.

This clone was counted ten times or more. With the read ending 3 residues before the CDR3 end, the germline J gene is used to fill in that end. The V gene is TRBV2, the J gene TRBJ2-3; 8 bases are a match to TRBD2. The CDR3 has 17 residues. The V and J ends lost 4 bases and 2 bases, in that order; junction bases with no gene match: 11. Germline V gives CDR1 SNHLY, CDR2 FYNNEI. The CDR3 is CASSVRGGAEITDTQYF. CDR3 DNA, as far as it was read: TGTGCCAGCAGTGTTCGGGGGGGGGCTGAAATCACAGATACG.

This clone was recorded a few times. The sequenced fragment ends 3 residues before the CDR3 boundary, so the rest is inferred from the germline J gene. The chain combines TRBV7-9 with TRBJ2-3, with 8 bases identical to TRBD2. There are 15 residues in the CDR3. J was trimmed by 3 bases and V by 6 bases; bases with no gene match: 8. Germline-derived CDR1 and CDR2 are SEHNR and FQNEAQ (reference sequence). CDR3 bases read: TGTGCCAGCAGTCCGGGACTAGGTATAACAGATACG. This translates into CASSPGLGITDT. The complete CDR3 reads CASSPGLGITDTQYF.

This clone was counted many times. The CDR3: CASTQGAYNEQFF. Incomplete CDR3 DNA: TGTGCCAGCACCCAGGGTGCCTACAATGAG. The chain recombines TRBV12-3 or TRBV12-4 with TRBJ2-1, with D maybe TRBD1 (5 bases). The DNA ends 3 residues before the CDR3 does, and the rest of the CDR3 is filled in from the germline J gene. The CDR3 length is 13 residues. The V gene lost 7 bases and the J gene lost 2 bases, with 9 bases spanning the gap.

This clone has ten or more counts. CDR3 DNA (partial): TGTGCCAGCAGCTTAAGAGGACAGGGACTATATGGC. Protein sequence: CASSLRGQGLYG. The complete CDR3 sequence is CASSLRGQGLYGYTF. The V and J genes are TRBV7-8 and TRBJ1-2; 8 nucleotides align to TRBD1. The read gets to within 3 residues of the CDR3 end, and the germline J gene fills in the rest. The CDR3 runs 15 residues. Germline CDR1 and CDR2: SGHVS and FQNEAQ. V dropped 2 bases and J dropped 5; count of bases not matched to a gene: 7. Using reference TRBV7-8 and TRBJ1-2 for the parts outside the CDR3, the full variable domain is GAGVSQSPRYKVAKRGQDVALRCDPISGHVSLFWYQQALGQGPEFLTYFQNEAQLDKSGLPSDRFFAERPEGSVSTLKIQRTQQEDSAVYLCASSLRGQGLYGYTFGSGTRLTVV.

This clone came up many times. The CDR3 end is not reached by the read, which stops 3 residues before it; the germline J gene fills it in. The chain joins TRBV19 to TRBJ2-7, with D perhaps TRBD2 (5 bases). There are 16 residues in the CDR3. Trimming took off 1 base at V and 6 bases at J, with 19 bases between the two ends. The germline V gene encodes CDR1 LNHDA and CDR2 SQIVND (reference sequence). The CDR3 reads CASSIVSGRPGREQYF. The sequenced part of the CDR3 DNA is TGTGCCAGTAGTATAGTATCGGGGAGACCCGGCCGCGAG.

This clone was seen repeatedly, ten times or more. The read is 3 residues too short to cover the CDR3 end, so that end is filled in from the germline J gene. The chain recombines TRBV27 with TRBJ2-2; a weak D match, TRBD1 (5 bases). The CDR3 length is 15 residues. Germline CDR1 MNHEY, CDR2 SMNVEV (reference sequence). Deletions cut 3 bases from V and 8 bases from J, with 16 bases between. The sequenced part of the CDR3 DNA is TGTGCCAGCAGTTTTCCCGGACAAGGCCGGGGGGAG. The encoded protein is CASSFPGQGRGE. The full CDR3 protein is CASSFPGQGRGELFF.

This clone is classed as medium-sized. The observed sequence ends 3 residues before the CDR3 terminus, with the missing tail filled in from the germline J gene. The chain links TRBV6-2 or TRBV6-3 to TRBJ2-1; TRBD1 or TRBD2 may be the D gene (5 bases each). The CDR3 spans 15 residues. The germline CDR1 and CDR2 sequences are MNHEY and SVGEGT. V was shortened by 6 bases and J by 1 base, with 13 bases between the two germline ends. The chain's CDR3 is CASSFTRGSYNEQFF. Incomplete CDR3 DNA: TGTGCCAGCAGCTTTACGAGGGGATCCTACAATGAG.

This clone was observed many times. The CDR3 end is not reached by the read, which stops 3 residues before it; the germline J gene fills it in. The chain links TRBV30 to TRBJ1-1; TRBD1 matches at 7 bases. The CDR3 sequence is 12 residues long. The germline gives CDR1 GTSNPN, CDR2 SVGIG (reference sequence). The CDR3 loop is CAWSPRTGRAFF. Partial CDR3 DNA: TGTGCCTGGAGTCCCAGGACAGGCAGA. The variable domain in full, completed from reference TRBV30 and TRBJ1-1, reads SQTIHQWPATLVQPVGSPLSLECTVEGTSNPNLYWYRQAAGRGLQLLFYSVGIGQISSEVPQNLSASRPQDRQFILSSKKLLLSDSGFYLCAWSPRTGRAFFGQGTRLTVV.

This clone was counted ten times or more. The sequence runs out 3 residues before the end of the CDR3; the remainder is reconstructed from the germline J gene. V usage is TRBV7-2 and J usage is TRBJ1-2; the D gene is possibly TRBD1 (6 bases). CDR1 SGHTA and CDR2 FQGNSA come from the germline V gene. This CDR3 contains 15 residues. Trimming cost V 6 bases and J 1 base, with 15 bases left between them. The CDR3 is CASSKQGDGNYGYTF. The CDR3 bases that were read are TGTGCCAGCAGTAAACAGGGAGACGGTAACTATGGC.

With respect to this clone: The CDR3 end is not reached by the read, which stops 3 residues before it; the germline J gene fills it in. The chain has TRBV18 and TRBJ1-2; D gene unclear. Germline loops: CDR1 KGHSH, CDR2 LQKENI. The CDR3 is made up of 17 amino acids. The sequenced CDR3 bases are TGTGCCAGCTCACCTGCAGCCGGGGAGCTATCCTACAATGAC. Protein sequence: CASSPAAGELSYND. The complete CDR3 protein is CASSPAAGELSYNDYTF.

This clone was recorded at least ten times. Read sequence stops 3 residues before the CDR3 end, and the germline J gene provides the missing end. The chain carries TRBV10-1 and TRBJ2-3, with 7 nucleotides matching TRBD2. CDR1 and CDR2 (germline): WNHNN, SYGVQD (reference sequence). The J segment lost 1 base and the V segment lost 4 bases, leaving 8 bases of the junction unmatched. This CDR3 contains 16 residues. The CDR3 loop is CASSGIGGGGTDTQYF. The DNA read from the CDR3 is TGCGCCAGCAGTGGGATAGGCGGGGGAGGCACAGATACG.

The table lists this clone with many counts. With the read ending 3 residues before the CDR3 end, the germline J gene is used to fill in that end. The V gene is TRBV7-2, the J gene TRBJ1-4; possible D gene TRBD1, 6 bases. V was clipped by 5 bases and J by 4 bases, with 11 bases between them. This CDR3 is built from 14 residues. Germline assignment: CDR1 SGHTA and CDR2 FQGNSA. The sequenced part of the CDR3 DNA is TGTGCCAGCAGCCCACAGGGCTTTAATGAAAAA. Protein sequence: CASSPQGFNEK. The full CDR3 sequence reads CASSPQGFNEKLFF. The full variable domain, with the rest looked up from reference TRBV7-2 and TRBJ1-4, is GAGVSQSPSNKVTEKGKDVELRCDPISGHTALYWYRQSLGQGLEFLIYFQGNSAPDKSGLPSDRFSAERTGGSVSTLTIQRTQQEDSAVYLCASSPQGFNEKLFFGSGTQLSVL.

This clone was observed many times. Sequencing ends 3 residues short of the CDR3 end; the germline J gene provides the rest. V is TRBV20-1 and J is TRBJ2-1; the match to TRBD2 covers 8 bases. Germline trimming cut 1 base from V and 4 bases from J; bases unmatched to any gene: 9. Germline V gene lookup returns CDR1 DFQATT and CDR2 SNEGSKA (reference sequence). This CDR3 contains 16 residues. CDR3 region: CSARGTSKNLYNEQFF. The CDR3 bases that were read are TGCAGTGCTAGAGGGACTAGCAAGAACCTGTACAATGAG.

This clone was detected a few times. The CDR3 is cut off 3 residues early in the read; its end comes from the germline J gene. V gene TRBV18 combines with J gene TRBJ2-3; 9 positions agree with TRBD1. Germline trimming cut 3 bases from V and 5 bases from J; bases unmatched to any gene: 21. The CDR3 totals 20 residues. The germline V gene has CDR1 KGHSH and CDR2 LQKENI. CDR3 DNA, as far as it was read: TGTGCCAGCTCACCGGCGGCCGGGACAGGGATCCGGGACTCTGGAGATACG. This encodes CASSPAAGTGIRDSGDT. In full, the CDR3 is CASSPAAGTGIRDSGDTQYF.

Regarding this clone: The read comes to an end 3 residues before the CDR3 does, leaving the germline J gene to fill in the end. The chain couples TRBV10-2 to TRBJ2-3; maybe TRBD1 (6 bases). The CDR3 spans 14 residues. CDR1 is WSHSY, CDR2 SAAADI, per germline. The V gene lost 6 bases and the J gene lost 2 bases, with 12 bases spanning the gap. The part of the CDR3 DNA that was read is TGCGCCAGCAGGCCGCAGGGGTCCACAGATACG. Its translation: CASRPQGSTDT. The whole CDR3 protein is CASRPQGSTDTQYF.

This clone occurred many times. Sequence at one end of the junction differs from germline and may be a read error. The missing CDR3 end, 3 residues past where the read stops, is filled in from the germline J gene. The chain combines TRBV4-2 with TRBJ2-7; possibly TRBD1 for D (6 bases). Germline V gene sequence: CDR1 LGHNA, CDR2 YNFKEQ. The CDR3 totals 16 residues. The CDR3 reads CASSETQGLSAYEQYF. Partial CDR3 DNA: TGCGCCAGCAGCGAGACCCAGGGGTTGTCGGCGTACGAG.

This clone was detected a few times. The CDR3 is cut off 3 residues early in the read; its end comes from the germline J gene. V and J are TRBV7-2 and TRBJ1-5, with D hard to call. Trimming cost V 5 bases and J 5 bases, with 10 bases left between them. This CDR3 region has 13 residues. Germline V gives CDR1 SGHTA, CDR2 FQGNSA. CDR3 in amino acids: CASSMRRDQPQHF. The sequenced part of the CDR3 DNA is TGTGCCAGCAGCATGAGGAGGGATCAGCCC.

This clone occurred many times. The read halts 3 residues ahead of the CDR3 end, with the missing end drawn from the germline J gene. This chain connects TRBV20-1 to TRBJ1-4; D is perhaps TRBD1 (6 bases). The ends were cut back, 6 bases at V and 7 bases at J, with 15 bases in the middle. This CDR3 has 13 residues. CDR1 is DFQATT and CDR2 is SNEGSKA in the germline V gene (reference sequence). The CDR3 DNA, read in part, is TGCAGTGCAGGGGCAGGGGACCGTGAAAAA. Residues: CSAGAGDREK. From start to end, the CDR3 is CSAGAGDREKLFF.

This clone has at least ten counts. The read ends 3 residues shy of where the CDR3 ends; the end is completed using the germline J gene. The V gene is TRBV20-1, the J gene TRBJ2-1; D possibly corresponds to TRBD1 (7 bases). The germline gives CDR1 DFQATT, CDR2 SNEGSKA (reference sequence). With 1 base removed from V and 7 bases from J, the gap between germline ends came to 17 bases. This CDR3 is 15 amino acids long. The sequenced part of the CDR3 DNA is TGCAGTGCTAGAGCCCTCAGGGGGGCAAGGAATGAG. As protein: CSARALRGARNE. The whole CDR3 is CSARALRGARNEQFF.

This clone was counted many times. The CDR3 loop reads CASSPSGASTDTQYF. The DNA read from the CDR3 is TGTGCCAGCAGCCCCAGTGGGGCCAGCACAGATACG. The chain combines TRBV7-2 with TRBJ2-3; the D gene is possibly TRBD1 (5 bases). The CDR3 end falls 3 residues outside the read, so it is completed with the germline J gene. The CDR3 is 15 amino acids. Germline V CDR1 and CDR2: SGHTA, FQGNSA. The V end lost 5 bases, the J end lost 0 bases, and 12 bases lay between the germline ends.

This clone was found many times. Read data end 3 residues before the CDR3 end; the end is taken from the germline J gene. Other nucleotide sequences in the sample specify the same CDR3. The rearrangement links TRBV5-6 to TRBJ1-3; a weak D match, TRBD1 (5 bases). Looked up from germline, CDR1 is SGHDT and CDR2 is YYEEEE. CDR3 length equals 15 residues. The V and J ends lost 0 bases and 0 bases respectively, with 7 bases between them. This CDR3 is CASSLVTGSGNTIYF. The part of the CDR3 DNA that was read is TGTGCCAGCAGCTTGGTAACAGGCTCTGGAAACACC.

The sample holds many counts of this clone. The CDR3 end is not reached by the read, which stops 3 residues before it; the germline J gene fills it in. The gene calls are TRBV7-9 and TRBJ2-3; D uncertain. The CDR3 is 14 residues long. With 2 bases removed from V and 7 bases from J, the gap between germline ends came to 13 bases. Germline V gene lookup returns CDR1 SEHNR and CDR2 FQNEAQ (reference sequence). The part of the CDR3 DNA that was read is TGTGCCAGCAGCTTACGGTCGGTGCTCAATACG. Its translation: CASSLRSVLNT. The complete CDR3 protein is CASSLRSVLNTQYF.

This clone appeared many times. The sequenced CDR3 bases are TGTGCCAGCAGCTTAGCGAGGCTTGCGGGGGGGCAAGAGACC. It encodes CASSLARLAGGQET. The full CDR3 protein is CASSLARLAGGQETQYF. The V gene is TRBV7-2, the J gene TRBJ2-5; 9 positions agree with TRBD2. The missing CDR3 end, 3 residues past where the read stops, is filled in from the germline J gene. The CDR3 runs 17 residues. CDR1 is SGHTA, CDR2 FQGNSA, per germline. V was clipped by 0 bases and J by 2 bases; unmatched bases: 7.

The table lists this clone with many counts. From the germline J gene comes the end of the CDR3, since the read stops 3 residues before it. V is TRBV20-1 and J is TRBJ1-2, with TRBD1 matching 8 bases. Per germline, CDR1 DFQATT and CDR2 SNEGSKA (reference sequence). The CDR3 runs 15 residues. CDR3 protein: CSASQPTGTGFGYTF. The CDR3 bases that were read are TGCAGTGCTTCCCAACCAACCGGGACAGGATTCGGC.

This clone has at least ten counts. With the read ending 3 residues before the CDR3 end, the germline J gene is used to fill in that end. The gene calls are TRBV7-6 and TRBJ2-7; possibly TRBD1 for D (6 bases). Per germline, CDR1 SGHVS and CDR2 FNYEAQ. The CDR3 has 14 residues. V lost 4 bases and J lost 0, with 10 bases in between. The CDR3 reads CASSSWTDSYEQYF. The sequenced CDR3 bases are TGTGCCAGCAGCTCTTGGACAGACTCCTACGAG.

Comments on this clone: The read comes to an end 3 residues before the CDR3 does, leaving the germline J gene to fill in the end. The chain uses TRBV18 and TRBJ2-3; 7 nucleotides match TRBD1. This CDR3 is built from 15 residues. Germline CDR1 reads KGHSH; CDR2 reads LQKENI. CDR3 sequence reads: CASSPSTGAQETQYF. Incomplete CDR3 DNA: TGTGCCAGCTCACCATCCACAGGGGCCCAAGAGACG.

Ten or more counts support this clone. The read gets to within 3 residues of the CDR3 end, and the germline J gene fills in the rest. The chain combines TRBV29-1 with TRBJ2-1; D is perhaps TRBD2 (6 bases). Trimming shortened V by 7 bases and J by 5 bases, and 6 bases separated the two germline ends. Looked up from germline, CDR1 is SQVTM and CDR2 is ANQGSEA. This CDR3 has 10 residues. CDR3 DNA (partial): TGCAGCGGGGGGGACAATGAG. Protein sequence: CSGGDNE. The full CDR3 reads CSGGDNEQFF.

This clone came up many times. The CDR3 end is not reached by the read, which stops 3 residues before it; the germline J gene fills it in. The chain carries TRBV5-1 and TRBJ1-2; D gene uncertain. V lost 2 bases and J lost 4, with 9 bases in between. The germline V gene encodes CDR1 SGHRS and CDR2 YFSETQ. This CDR3 has 13 residues. The CDR3 reads CASSFGRLYGYTF. CDR3 DNA, as far as it was read: TGCGCCAGCAGCTTTGGGCGCCTCTATGGC.

A few counts support this clone. The read stops 3 residues short of the end of the CDR3; the missing end is completed from the germline J gene. V is TRBV19 and J is TRBJ1-1, with no clear D. CDR3 length: 14 amino acids. CDR1 and CDR2 (germline): LNHDA, SQIVND (reference sequence). Incomplete CDR3 DNA: TGTGCCAGTAGTATATTACAGCCAAGTCCGGAA. Translation gives CASSILQPSPE. The entire CDR3 protein is CASSILQPSPEAFF.

This clone was recorded at least ten times. The missing CDR3 end, 3 residues past where the read stops, is filled in from the germline J gene. The gene calls are TRBV5-5 and TRBJ2-7; D is undetermined. The CDR3 has 12 residues. Germline lookup yields CDR1 SGHKS and CDR2 YYEKEE (reference sequence). V dropped 5 bases and J dropped 3 bases, with 9 bases sitting between them. CDR3 loop: CASRAPGYEQYF. The CDR3 DNA, read in part, is TGTGCCAGCAGGGCTCCAGGCTACGAG.